In its sample, the clone carrying this T cell receptor (beta chain) was seen once. The data are from a study of CD8+CD57+ T cells in acquired aplastic anemia. Study context: Across the sorted CD4+ and CD8+ cells, DNA amounts averaged approximately 3.1 ug.

Germline assignment: CDR1 ENHRY and CDR2 SYGVKD. The CDR3 spans 15 residues. TCR beta VDJ and CDR3 profiles were obtained from a genomic DNA template. TCRdb fed the reads into MiXCR, producing one record per CDR3 protein. Seen here are more than 250,000 distinct CDR3 sequences, about 56% observed once, and the top ten hold approximately 8.2%. This TCR was recovered from a human donor with severe aplastic anemia or a healthy control (not recorded which). What was sequenced was sorted CD4+, CD8+, or CD8+CD57+ T cells (not recorded which) from PBMCs. The genes are TRBV10-3 and TRBJ2-5, with TRBD1 matching over 8 bases. The J call is in doubt because the DNA end fits TRBJ2-7 better. DNA of the CDR3: TGTGCCATCAGCACTTCGGACAGGGTGGCCTACGAGCAGTACTTC. Its protein is CAISTSDRVAYEQYF.